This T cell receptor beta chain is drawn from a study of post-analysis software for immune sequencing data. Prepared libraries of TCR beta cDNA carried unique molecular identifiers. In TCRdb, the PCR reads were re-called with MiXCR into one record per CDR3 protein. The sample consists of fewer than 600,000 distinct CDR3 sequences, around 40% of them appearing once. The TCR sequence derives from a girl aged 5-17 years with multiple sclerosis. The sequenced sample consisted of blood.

CDR3 in DNA: TGTGCCAGCAGCCCTACAGGGACGGGGACCTACGAGCAGTACTTC. This codes for CASSPTGTGTYEQYF. This chain joins TRBV28 and TRBJ2-7, with D possibly being TRBD1 (6 bases). Germline V lookup: CDR1 MDHEN, CDR2 SYDVKM. V gave up 6 bases and J gave up 2 bases, with 17 bases separating them. CDR3 length equals 15 residues.